The sequence of this TCR beta chain was determined in a study of cytomegalovirus exposure and HLA in healthy donors. Study-level results: Compared with the approximately 680-donor mean, an Asian-associated ancestry cluster reportedly had fewer N-insertions, according to a later analysis.

Use of 60 Vbeta and 13 Jbeta primers characterized the PCR. The data were produced by immunoSEQ multiplex PCR, yet TCRdb's version contains in-frame clones alone and is incomplete. This sample has about 120,000 clones, with around 79% found just once. This CDR3 has 14 residues. V was shortened by 6 bases and J by 6 bases, with 15 bases between the two germline ends. As for this clone: Its antigen is still unknown.

The chain links TRBV23-1 to TRBJ1-5; D remains ambiguous. TRBV23-1 counts as an open reading frame of uncertain function. This clonotype was sampled from a woman aged 40 to 50 in good health and CMV-seronegative. Specimen: PBMCs. The CDR3 here is CASRPVGRCQPQHF. CDR3 nucleotide sequence: TGCGCCAGCAGGCCGGTGGGCAGGTGTCAGCCCCAGCATTTT.